This T cell receptor (beta chain) was sequenced for a study of T cell changes during pregnancy in multiple sclerosis. The V segment lost 3 bases and the J segment 2 bases; nucleotides outside the gene matches: 5. This CDR3 spans 15 amino acids. Germline V gene lookup returns CDR1 MGHDK and CDR2 SYGVNS. The repertoire was sequenced with immunoSEQ multiplex PCR; TCRdb's copy has only in-frame clones and lacks some. The table includes roughly 61,000 clones, 80% to 90% detected once. The sample here was peripheral blood, taken in the first trimester of pregnancy. J is TRBJ1-2 and V is TRBV25-1, with 8 bases matching TRBD1. This sequence was found in a female donor in good health, enrolled as a control in a pregnancy study. The CDR3 nucleotides are TGTGCCAGCAGTGAGACAGGGGTAGGGAACTATGGCTACACCTTC. Its protein is CASSETGVGNYGYTF.